This T cell receptor beta chain was sequenced for a study of CD8 T cells in ankylosing spondylitis. General study findings and limits: The authors found the disease-linked clones to be CD8+ and relatively rare in peripheral blood. Reports of some motif variants in reactive arthritis synovial fluid and blood predate this one. Among TCR beta sequences, a motif of roughly 8 highly homologous variants appeared characteristic of ankylosing spondylitis blood. Disease-associated clones were reportedly significantly overrepresented in matched ankylosing spondylitis synovial fluid.

Unmatched junction bases numbered 14, after V lost 7 bases and J lost 5 bases. CDR3 length equals 16 residues. Per the germline V gene, CDR1 is LNHDA and CDR2 is SQIVND (reference sequence). By quantitative 5'-RACE with molecular barcodes, the TCR beta libraries were made. TCRdb redid the calling of the 5' RACE reads with MiXCR, one entry per CDR3 protein. This sample has more than 250,000 distinct CDR3 sequences, with approximately 8.2% found just once. This clonotype turned up a few times. What it binds is unknown. This TCR derives from a male donor with ankylosing spondylitis. The chain uses TRBV19 and TRBJ2-5; 9 bases agree with TRBD2. The sequencing sample was made of blood, either unsorted or a sorted T cell fraction (not recorded which). This CDR3 reads CASTLGAIAGVETQYF. The CDR3 nucleotides are TGTGCCAGTACCCTAGGGGCGATAGCGGGAGTGGAGACCCAGTACTTC.